This T cell receptor (beta chain) was captured in a study of blood T cell repertoires in COVID-19. CDR3 length equals 14 residues. V lost 3 bases and J lost 4; bases outside the gene matches: 4. CDR1 is MGHRA, CDR2 YSYEKL, per germline. As originally analysed: Reference gene primer amplification in the assay estimated nucleated cell counts. This table comes from immunoSEQ multiplex PCR, and its TCRdb copy is limited to in-frame clones, with some not included. V, J and clone size reflect that table, while D and trimming were determined from the DNA. The table records about 310,000 clones, 89% of them present only once. This clone was counted once. Participants were aged about 18 to 100 years from around 26 US areas. What the recovered Cohort 3 donors had was two negative PCRs, clearance, or symptom resolution.

V usage is TRBV4-1 and J usage is TRBJ2-3, with 7 positions matching TRBD2. The TCR originated in a woman aged 35 to 49 who had recovered from COVID-19. Sequenced material: PBMCs or T cells enriched from blood (not recorded which). In DNA form, the CDR3 reads TGCGCCAGCAGCCAGGTCCGGGGGGCAGATACGCAGTATTTT. Translated: CASSQVRGADTQYF.